These 3 T cell receptor beta chains were sequenced from one sample in a study of OX40 agonist ivuxolimab in advanced cancers. Produced via immunoSEQ multiplex PCR; TCRdb's table is partial and in-frame only. This sample has roughly 60,000 clones, with 91% found just once. The sequencing here drew on CD4+ or CD8+ T cells sorted from blood, taken in a trial of the OX40 agonist ivuxolimab. These TCRs come from an adult with an advanced solid tumor such as melanoma, head and neck, liver or kidney cancer.

This clone was counted a single time. The chain couples TRBV7-2 to TRBJ2-7, with 8 bases fitting TRBD1. The CDR3 sequence is 15 residues long. Looked up from germline, CDR1 is SGHTA and CDR2 is FQGNSA. Germline trimming cut 1 base from V and 4 bases from J; bases unmatched to any gene: 6. The CDR3 loop reads CASSLVAGQGYEQYF. Written as DNA, the CDR3 is TGTGCCAGCAGCTTAGTTGCTGGACAGGGTTACGAGCAGTACTTC.

The chain recombines TRBV11-3 with TRBJ1-2; D remains ambiguous. Germline V gene sequence: CDR1 SGHNT, CDR2 YENEEA. The CDR3 runs 12 residues. Trimming pared 5 bases from V and 4 bases from J, leaving 8 bases between. CDR3 sequence (DNA): TGTGCCAGCAGCCGAGGCCTCTATGGCTACACCTTC. As protein: CASSRGLYGYTF.

The rearrangement joins TRBV6-1 to TRBJ2-7; 10 bases are a match to TRBD1. The germline gives CDR1 MNHNS, CDR2 SASEGT. V lost 6 bases to trimming and J lost 6 bases; unmatched junction nucleotides: 8. This CDR3 contains 14 residues. The CDR3 region has the DNA TGTGCCAGCAGGGAGACAGGGGGCTACTTCGAGCAGTACTTC. It translates to CASRETGGYFEQYF.